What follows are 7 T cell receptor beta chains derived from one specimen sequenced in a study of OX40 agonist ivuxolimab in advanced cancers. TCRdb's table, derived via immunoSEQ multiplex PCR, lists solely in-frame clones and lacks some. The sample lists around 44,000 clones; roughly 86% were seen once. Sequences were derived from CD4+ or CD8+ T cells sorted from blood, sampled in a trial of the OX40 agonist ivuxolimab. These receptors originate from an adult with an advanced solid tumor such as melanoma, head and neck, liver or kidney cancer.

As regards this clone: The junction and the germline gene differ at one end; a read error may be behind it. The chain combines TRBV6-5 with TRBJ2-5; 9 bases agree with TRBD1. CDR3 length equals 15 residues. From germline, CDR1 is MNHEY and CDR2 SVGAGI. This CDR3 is CASSYLSGTGTEYHF. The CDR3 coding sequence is TGTGCCAGCAGTTACCTGTCCGGGACAGGGACGGAATACCACTTC.

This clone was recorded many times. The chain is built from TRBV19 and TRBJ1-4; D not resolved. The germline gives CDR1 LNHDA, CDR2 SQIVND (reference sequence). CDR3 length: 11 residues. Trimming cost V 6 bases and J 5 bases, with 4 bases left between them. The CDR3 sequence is CASRANEKLFF. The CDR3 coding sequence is TGTGCCAGTAGAGCAAATGAAAAACTGTTTTTT.

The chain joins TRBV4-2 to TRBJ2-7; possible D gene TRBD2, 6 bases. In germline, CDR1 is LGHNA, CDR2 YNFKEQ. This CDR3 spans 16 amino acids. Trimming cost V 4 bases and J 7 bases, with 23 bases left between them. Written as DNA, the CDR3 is TGTGCCAGCAGCCTAAGGGGACTCCCCCAATTCGGAGAGCAGTACTTC. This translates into CASSLRGLPQFGEQYF.

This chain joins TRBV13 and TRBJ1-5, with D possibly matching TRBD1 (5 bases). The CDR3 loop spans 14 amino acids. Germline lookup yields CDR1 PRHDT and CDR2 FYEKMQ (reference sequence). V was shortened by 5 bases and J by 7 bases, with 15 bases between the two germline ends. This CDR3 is CASSQGGWGQPQHF. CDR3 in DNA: TGTGCCAGCAGCCAGGGAGGGTGGGGGCAGCCCCAGCATTTT.

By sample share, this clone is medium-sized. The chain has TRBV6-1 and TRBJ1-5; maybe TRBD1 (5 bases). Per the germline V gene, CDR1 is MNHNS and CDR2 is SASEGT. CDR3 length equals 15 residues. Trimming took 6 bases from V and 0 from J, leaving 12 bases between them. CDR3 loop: CASRPGGGSNQPQHF. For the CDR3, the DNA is TGTGCCAGCAGACCCGGGGGGGGTAGCAATCAGCCCCAGCATTTT.

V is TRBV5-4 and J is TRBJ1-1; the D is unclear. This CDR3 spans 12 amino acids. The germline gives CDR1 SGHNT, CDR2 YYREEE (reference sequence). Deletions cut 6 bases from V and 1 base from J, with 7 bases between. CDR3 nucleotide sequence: TGTGCCAGCACCACGGGGAACACTGAAGCTTTCTTT. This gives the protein CASTTGNTEAFF.

The CDR3 protein is CASSFIRQGGMDEQFF. The CDR3 coding sequence is TGTGCCAGCAGCTTTATTCGGCAGGGTGGGATGGATGAGCAGTTCTTC. This chain links TRBV7-3 with TRBJ2-1, with a possible D match to TRBD1 (5 bases). CDR1 and CDR2 (germline): SGHTA, FQGTGA. Trimming took off 3 bases at V and 8 bases at J, with 20 bases between the two ends. The CDR3 totals 16 residues. Full variable domain (remainder filled in from reference TRBV7-3 and TRBJ2-1): GAGVSQTPSNKVTEKGKYVELRCDPISGHTALYWYRQSLGQGPEFLIYFQGTGAADDSGLPNDRFFAVRPEGSVSTLKIQRTERGDSAVYLCASSFIRQGGMDEQFFGPGTRLTVL.